Listed below are T cell receptor beta chains from one sample, sequenced in a study of blood T cell repertoires in COVID-19. The assay was immunoSEQ multiplex PCR, and TCRdb's table has in-frame clones only and misses some. The sample has roughly 200,000 clones; around 87% are singletons. Sequenced input: PBMCs or T cells enriched from blood (not recorded which). These receptors were taken from a man aged 30 to 45 in a cohort exposed to, infected with or recovered from COVID-19 (not recorded which). CDR3s include the opening cysteine and the closing phenylalanine or tryptophan. Fields, in order: J gene, V gene, CDR3 protein.

TRBJ1-1,TRBV7-9,CASSFSGTGGTEAFF
TRBJ2-3,TRBV10-3,CAIMGGGRTDTQYF
TRBJ1-1,TRBV5-1,CASSSWSVNTEAFF
TRBJ1-2,TRBV12-3/TRBV12-4,CASSFRGSGYTF
TRBJ1-2,TRBV5-1,CASSLLTGSGYGYTF
TRBJ2-6,TRBV7-2,CASSLIAGGSGANVLTF
TRBJ1-2,TRBV15,CATSRYQTGGDGYTF
TRBJ2-1,TRBV6-1,CASREADLEFWDEQFF
TRBJ2-6,TRBV2,CASSGQGLGFSGANVLTF
TRBJ1-2,TRBV18,CASSPGGEGARGYTF
TRBJ2-3,TRBV6-5,CASSLSGRSADTQYF
TRBJ1-1,TRBV2,CASSVGTGGAKTEAFF
TRBJ2-7,TRBV28,CASTLDSGTYEQYF
TRBJ2-3,TRBV24-1,CATSDLQGQGTGTQYF
TRBJ1-5,TRBV28,CASSLLRGNNQPQHF
TRBJ1-2,TRBV5-1,CASSLDGQGNYGYTF
TRBJ1-1,TRBV5-4,CASSSTGLMTEAFF
TRBJ1-4,TRBV3-1/TRBV3-2,CASSHESARGNEKLFF
TRBJ2-1,TRBV7-9,CASSSRTSEFNNEQFF
TRBJ1-1,TRBV5-4,CASSLTPENTEAFF
TRBJ1-6,TRBV6-5,CASSYFAQGHSPLHF
TRBJ2-1,TRBV4-1,CASSQVSSAAWEQFF
TRBJ1-5,TRBV27,CASRGQGVYSNQPQHF
TRBJ2-1,TRBV6-5,CASRPQGGSYNEQFF
TRBJ1-1,TRBV7-3,CASSLGGNPNTEAFF
TRBJ2-5,TRBV6-6,CASSYISETQYF
TRBJ2-7,TRBV2,CASSETLAGVYEQYF
TRBJ2-7,TRBV5-1,CASSSGGPPLRDEQYF
TRBJ1-2,TRBV18,CASSPDRVSGYTF
TRBJ2-3,TRBV27,CASSFMDTQYF
TRBJ1-2,TRBV9,CASTLGGGHTNYGYTF
TRBJ1-2,TRBV28,CASSGGAGQGIRGYTF
TRBJ2-7,TRBV3-1/TRBV3-2,CASRHRVHEQYF
TRBJ2-5,TRBV7-9,CATKGVAGPKETQYF
TRBJ2-1,TRBV1,CTSSPRWNTGTSGRRNEQFF
TRBJ2-7,TRBV28,CASSSGGSYEQYF
TRBJ2-7,TRBV15,CATSYDREHYEQYF
TRBJ1-3,TRBV19,CASQTGFTGNTIYF
TRBJ2-1,TRBV27,CASSSYSGRAGFGQFF
TRBJ1-4,TRBV7-9,CASSLAADDNEKLFF
TRBJ2-4,TRBV6-1,CASSESVLYVGAKNIQYF
TRBJ2-3,TRBV7-9,CASSFYRGTDTQYF
TRBJ2-1,TRBV19,CASSISTLTSGGDNEQFF
TRBJ2-7,TRBV21-1,CASSKGQETYEQYF
TRBJ1-2,TRBV28,CASSLGSPGVENGYTF
TRBJ2-1,TRBV7-3,CASSLSGGLSYNEQFF
TRBJ2-7,TRBV19,CASSKPGLQTYEQYF
TRBJ1-6,TRBV11-2,CASSHREEPYNSPLHF
TRBJ1-4,TRBV4-3,CASSQDSGVREKLFF
TRBJ1-4,TRBV25-1,CASSEPRVQEKLFF
TRBJ2-5,TRBV6-1,CASSEVRLWLAGGRETQYF
TRBJ2-2,TRBV7-9,CASSLERGIRVTGELFF
TRBJ2-6,TRBV15,CATRVETGAGANVLTF
TRBJ2-7,TRBV7-9,CASSFSGRASHEQYF
TRBJ1-6,TRBV27,CASRGGRNYSPLHF
TRBJ1-3,TRBV7-9,CASSQGARGNTIYF
TRBJ1-2,TRBV4-3,CASSQTNGALGGGYTF